This record looks at one T cell receptor (beta chain) sequence and its context. The sample holds a few counts of this clonotype. The antigen it recognizes is unknown. One base away there is no much larger clone; base qualities are not given. This entry is derived from a study of identical twins listed by TCRdb under 2016. For the wider study: To test whether fetal clonotypes persist, the study used deep sequencing on TCR alpha and beta repertoires from monozygotic twins, unrelated adults of various ages, and cord blood. To rule out contamination, replicate twin experiments were performed at different times with different library preparation protocols.

General findings and caveats noted by the study authors: Fewer insertions were carried by abundant cord blood beta clonotypes; a weaker similar trend was observed in young adult naive repertoires, while no such trend was observed in memory repertoires. Zero-insertion analyses could be partly confounded by invariant T cells such as MAIT and iNKT, although diverse VJ usage argued against such confounding for most clonotypes. Because the same donors could not be followed over many years, the conclusions depended on cross-sectional statistical analysis. Recombination models systematically underestimated out-of-frame TCR alpha sharing in monozygotic twins but agreed with sharing between unrelated individuals. The excess sharing between twins in beta out-of-frame sequences was weaker because fewer shared sequences reduced the signal-to-noise ratio. Compared with coincidental sharing between unrelated individuals, an excess of low generation-probability sequences was observed among out-of-frame TCR alpha sequences shared between twins.

Every donor in the study was a healthy Caucasian. Three pairs of female monozygotic twins, all aged roughly 18 to 29 years, were included in the twin cohort. Peripheral blood mononuclear cells were the source from which RNA for the TCR libraries was isolated. Receptors were amplified or captured by 5' RACE. This sample was sequenced with an Illumina HiSeq 2000. A universal primer binding site was introduced by template switching, and a unique molecular identifier was present in the final cDNA, enabling accurate counting of TCR cDNA molecules. Specific primers in the conserved constant-segment region were used to synthesize first-strand cDNA for TCR alpha and beta chains. To control for contamination, each cDNA library was double barcoded with a SMART-Mk sample barcode plus Illumina barcodes. TruSeq adapter sequences and Illumina sample barcodes were added in two successive PCR steps. Sequencing of the TCR alpha and beta cDNA libraries was done on the Illumina HiSeq platform using custom primers. For the original study's pipeline: Unique molecular identifiers were extracted from raw reads with MiGEC, and CDR3 positions were determined with MiXCR. For each individual, recombination models were inferred using an EM algorithm with the repgenHMM and IGoR tools. Shared clonotype analysis was performed with the tcR package in R, normalizing sharing by the product of cloneset sizes. To study raw recombination without the effects of thymic and clonal selection, out-of-frame nonproductive sequences were analyzed. TCRdb itself trimmed the public reads at Q25 with fastp, ran MiXCR and retained productive beta chains. Each CDR3 protein appears once, grouped with its most common genes and DNA. The authors' filters were not applied to this entry. This sample has about 890,000 distinct CDR3 sequences in its table, and roughly an eighth of those were observed once. The ten top clones hold around 1.5% of the sample.

This same sample was also part of a study on yellow fever vaccine responses in identical twins. Per the second study: The T cell response to vaccination in identical twins was reported by the authors to appear partly convergent and partly personalized. The study precisely tracked vaccine-responding T cell clones in identical twins.

The TCR was taken from a young woman in good health. What was sequenced was PBMCs.

Read as DNA, the sequence is TGTGCCAGCAGCCCCATAGGCCTAAGCACAGATACGCAGTATTTT. It codes for CASSPIGLSTDTQYF. The chain is encoded by TRBV7-3 joined to TRBJ2-3; the D gene is unclear. The germline ends are 12 bases apart after V is trimmed by 5 bases and J by 0 bases. Spanning cysteine to phenylalanine, the CDR3 consists of 15 amino acids. The sequence is cut down to CDR3 DNA, 45 bases in frame from base 1. Taken from the germline V gene, the CDR1 and CDR2 loops are SGHTA and FQGTGA.